This T cell receptor (beta chain) is drawn from a study of blood T cell repertoires in COVID-19. Original analysis: Amplification from reference gene primers served as the basis for estimated nucleated cell counts. TCRdb keeps only in-frame clones here, not all; method: immunoSEQ multiplex PCR. V, J and clone size are those of that table, while D and trimming were read from the DNA. The table includes 230,000 or so clones, roughly 89% detected once. The study drew participants aged about 18 to 89 years from roughly 25 US areas. Each participant's cohort was designated according to participant-reported clinical history. The source is a woman aged 40 to 50 with acute COVID-19. Sample: PBMCs or T cells enriched from blood (not recorded which).

The CDR3 here is CASSPHGGGLTDTQYF. CDR3 in DNA: TGTGCCAGCAGCCCCCATGGCGGGGGGCTCACAGATACGCAGTATTTT. The chain is built from TRBV9 and TRBJ2-3, with 8 bases fitting TRBD2. J was trimmed by 2 bases and V by 4 bases; bases with no gene match: 9. Germline assignment: CDR1 SGDLS and CDR2 YYNGEE. The CDR3 extends over 16 amino acids.